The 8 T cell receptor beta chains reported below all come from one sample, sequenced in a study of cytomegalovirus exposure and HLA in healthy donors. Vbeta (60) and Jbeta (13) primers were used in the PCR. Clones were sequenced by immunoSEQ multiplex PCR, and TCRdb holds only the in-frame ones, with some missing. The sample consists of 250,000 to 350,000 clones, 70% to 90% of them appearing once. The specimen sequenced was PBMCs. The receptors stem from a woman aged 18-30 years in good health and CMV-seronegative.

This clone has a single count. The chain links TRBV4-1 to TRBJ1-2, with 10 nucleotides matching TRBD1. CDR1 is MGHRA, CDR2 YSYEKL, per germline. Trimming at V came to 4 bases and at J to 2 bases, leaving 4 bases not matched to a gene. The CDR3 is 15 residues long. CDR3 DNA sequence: TGCGCCAGCAGCCTCGGGACAGGGGTGAACTATGGCTACACCTTC. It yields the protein CASSLGTGVNYGYTF.

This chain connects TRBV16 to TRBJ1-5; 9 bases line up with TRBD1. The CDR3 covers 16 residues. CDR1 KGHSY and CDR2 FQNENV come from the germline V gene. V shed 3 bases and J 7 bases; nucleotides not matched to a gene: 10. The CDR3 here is CASSQGGQGARQPQHF. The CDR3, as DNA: TGTGCCAGCAGCCAGGGGGGACAGGGAGCGAGGCAGCCCCAGCATTTT.

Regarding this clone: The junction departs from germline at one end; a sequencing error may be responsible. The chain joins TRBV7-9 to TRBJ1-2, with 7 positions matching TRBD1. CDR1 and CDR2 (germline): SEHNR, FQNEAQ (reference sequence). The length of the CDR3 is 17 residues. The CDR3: CSSSVRGQPISNYGYTF. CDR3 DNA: TGTTCCAGCAGCGTCCGGGGACAGCCTATCTCTAACTATGGCTACACCTTC.

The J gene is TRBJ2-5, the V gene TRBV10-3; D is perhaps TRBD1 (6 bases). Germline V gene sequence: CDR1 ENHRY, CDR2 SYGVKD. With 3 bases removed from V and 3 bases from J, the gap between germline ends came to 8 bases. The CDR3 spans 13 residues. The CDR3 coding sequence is TGTGCCATCAGTGAACAGGGAAAAGAGACCCAGTACTTC. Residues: CAISEQGKETQYF.

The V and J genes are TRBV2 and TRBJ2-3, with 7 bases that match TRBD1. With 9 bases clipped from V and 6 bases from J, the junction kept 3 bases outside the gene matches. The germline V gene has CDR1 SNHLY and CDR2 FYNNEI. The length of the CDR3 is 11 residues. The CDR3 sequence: CASLQGDTQYF. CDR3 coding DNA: TGTGCCAGTCTACAGGGGGATACGCAGTATTTT. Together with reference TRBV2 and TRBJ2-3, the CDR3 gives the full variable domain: EPEVTQTPSHQVTQMGQEVILRCVPISNHLYFYWYRQILGQKVEFLVSFYNNEISEKSEIFDDQFSVERPDGSNFTLKIRSTKLEDSAMYFCASLQGDTQYFGPGTRLTVL.

CDR3 sequence (DNA): TGTGCCAGCTGGACTAGCGGGGGGGCAGGTCGAGAGACCCAGTACTTC. It yields the protein CASWTSGGAGRETQYF. The chain joins TRBV6-6 to TRBJ2-5; 15 nucleotides align to TRBD2. V lost 8 bases and J lost 4; bases outside the gene matches: 8. This CDR3 has 16 residues. The germline gives CDR1 MNHNY, CDR2 SVGAGI (reference sequence).

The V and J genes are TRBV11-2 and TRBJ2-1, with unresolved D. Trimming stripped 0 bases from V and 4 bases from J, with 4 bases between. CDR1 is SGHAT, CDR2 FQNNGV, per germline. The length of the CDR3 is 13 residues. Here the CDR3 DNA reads TGTGCCAGCAGCTTAGACTCGTACAATGAGCAGTTCTTC. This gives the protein CASSLDSYNEQFF.

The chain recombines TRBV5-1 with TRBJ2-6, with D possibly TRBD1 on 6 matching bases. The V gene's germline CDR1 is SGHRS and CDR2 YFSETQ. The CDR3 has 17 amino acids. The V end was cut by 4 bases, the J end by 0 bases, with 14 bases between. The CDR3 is CASSPRTVTSGANVLTF. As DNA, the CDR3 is TGCGCCAGCAGCCCTCGGACAGTCACCTCTGGGGCCAACGTCCTGACTTTC. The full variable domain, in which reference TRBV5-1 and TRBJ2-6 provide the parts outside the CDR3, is KAGVTQTPRYLIKTRGQQVTLSCSPISGHRSVSWYQQTPGQGLQFLFEYFSETQRNKGNFPGRFSGRQFSNSRSEMNVSTLELGDSALYLCASSPRTVTSGANVLTFGAGSRLTVL.